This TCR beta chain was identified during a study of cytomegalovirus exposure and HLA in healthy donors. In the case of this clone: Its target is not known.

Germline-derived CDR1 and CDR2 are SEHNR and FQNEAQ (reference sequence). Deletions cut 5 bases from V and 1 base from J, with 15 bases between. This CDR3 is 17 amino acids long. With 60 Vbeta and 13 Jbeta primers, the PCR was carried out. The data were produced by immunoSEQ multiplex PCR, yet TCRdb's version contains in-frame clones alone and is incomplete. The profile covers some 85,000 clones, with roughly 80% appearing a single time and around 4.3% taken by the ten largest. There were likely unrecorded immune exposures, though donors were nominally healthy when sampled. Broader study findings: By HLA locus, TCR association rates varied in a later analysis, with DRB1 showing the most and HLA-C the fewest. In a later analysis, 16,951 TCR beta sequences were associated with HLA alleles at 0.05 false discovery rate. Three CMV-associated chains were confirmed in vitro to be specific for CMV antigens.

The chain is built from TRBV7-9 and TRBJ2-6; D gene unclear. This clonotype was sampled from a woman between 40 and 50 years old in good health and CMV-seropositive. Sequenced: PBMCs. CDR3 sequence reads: CASSLAQAFSGANVLTF. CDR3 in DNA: TGTGCCAGCAGCCTCGCTCAGGCCTTTTCTGGGGCCAACGTCCTGACTTTC.